The rows below give T cell receptor beta chains drawn from one sample of a study of T cell responses to AZD1222 COVID-19 vaccine. Some clones are missing from TCRdb's copy, which holds only in-frame ones; the method was immunoSEQ multiplex PCR. The sample records about 190,000 clones, more than 75% being singletons. This specimen was peripheral blood, taken on day 0 of MenACWY control vaccination. These receptors were taken from an adult in good health. The CDR3 runs from the conserved cysteine through the conserved F or W. A D gene is named only where the DNA matches it firmly. Size is stated for part of the rows, as once, few or many counts, or as a class when the clone is expanded.

J: TRBJ2-2
D: -
size: -
V: TRBV5-6
DNA: TGTGCCAGCAGCCTGGACCCTGGCGGGGAGCTGTTTTTT
CDR3: CASSLDPGGELFF

J: TRBJ2-2
D: -
size: -
V: TRBV29-1
DNA: TGCAGCGGGCGACAGGAGAGGAACACCGGGGAGCTGTTTTTT
CDR3: CSGRQERNTGELFF

J: TRBJ2-3
D: TRBD2
size: -
V: TRBV19
DNA: TGTGCCAGTTCCTGGACTAGCGGGAGGGATACGCAGTATTTT
CDR3: CASSWTSGRDTQYF

J: TRBJ1-2
D: -
size: once
V: TRBV9
DNA: TGTGCCAGCAGCCGAAGAGGCGGCTACACCTTC
CDR3: CASSRRGGYTF

J: TRBJ1-4
D: -
size: -
V: TRBV18
DNA: TGTGCCAGCTCATTGAGTGGGGAGACTAATGAAAAACTGTTTTTT
CDR3: CASSLSGETNEKLFF

J: TRBJ1-4
D: -
size: -
V: TRBV19
DNA: TGTGCCAGTAGTCCCCTCCGTCAAGGTGAAAAACTGTTTTTT
CDR3: CASSPLRQGEKLFF

J: TRBJ2-1
D: -
size: -
V: TRBV7-2
DNA: TGTGCCAGCAGCTCCATCTCGAATATACTGTTCTTC
CDR3: CASSSISNILFF

J: TRBJ2-7
D: -
size: once
V: TRBV11-2
DNA: TGTGCCAGCAGCCTTGGGCCTCTCTACGAGCAGTACTTC
CDR3: CASSLGPLYEQYF

J: TRBJ2-2
D: TRBD2
size: -
V: TRBV28
DNA: TGTGCCAGCAGTCGACTAGCGGGAGGAGGCACCGGGGAGCTGTTTTTT
CDR3: CASSRLAGGGTGELFF

J: TRBJ2-2
D: -
size: once
V: TRBV18
DNA: TGTGCCAGCTCACCTAAGAGAGGGGACGCGAACACCGGGGAGCTGTTTTTT
CDR3: CASSPKRGDANTGELFF

J: TRBJ1-6
D: -
size: -
V: TRBV10-3
DNA: TGTGCCATCAGTGATCCGGGAACACCCCTCCACTTT
CDR3: CAISDPGTPLHF

J: TRBJ1-1
D: -
size: -
V: TRBV19
DNA: TGTGCCAGTAGTAGGGGATTCGAAGCTTTCTTT
CDR3: CASSRGFEAFF

J: TRBJ1-2
D: -
size: -
V: TRBV7-9
DNA: TGTGCCAGCAGCTTATCTACTAACTATGGCTACACCTTC
CDR3: CASSLSTNYGYTF

J: TRBJ2-2
D: TRBD2
size: -
V: TRBV6-5
DNA: TGTGCCAGCACGACTAGCGCCACCGGGGAGCTGTTTTTT
CDR3: CASTTSATGELFF

J: TRBJ2-7
D: TRBD2
size: once
V: TRBV29-1
DNA: TGCAGCGTTGATCGGGAGGGAAGCTCCTACGAGCAGTACTTC
CDR3: CSVDREGSSYEQYF

J: TRBJ2-7
D: -
size: -
V: TRBV4-1
DNA: TGCGCCAGCAGCGAGGACCAATCGAGGGAGCAGTACTTC
CDR3: CASSEDQSREQYF

J: TRBJ1-2
D: -
size: once
V: TRBV27
DNA: TGTGCCAGCAGTTTATTTATCGGGGGCTATGGCTACACCTTC
CDR3: CASSLFIGGYGYTF

J: TRBJ2-7
D: TRBD2
size: -
V: TRBV6-5
DNA: TGTGCCAGCAGATCTCCTAGCGGGAGTTTCTACGAGCAGTACTTC
CDR3: CASRSPSGSFYEQYF

J: TRBJ2-1
D: -
size: -
V: TRBV7-9
DNA: TGTGCCAGCAGCCCCGGAGGGGCGGTCGCAGGCAATGAGCAGTTCTTC
CDR3: CASSPGGAVAGNEQFF

J: TRBJ2-5
D: -
size: -
V: TRBV6-5
DNA: TGTGCCAGCAGTTATAGTCGAATCCAAGAGACCCAGTACTTC
CDR3: CASSYSRIQETQYF

J: TRBJ2-7
D: -
size: -
V: TRBV19
DNA: TGTGCCAGTAGTCTTCGAAATGTCTACGAGCAGTACTTC
CDR3: CASSLRNVYEQYF

J: TRBJ1-4
D: -
size: few
V: TRBV19
DNA: TGTGCCAGTAACCCCGGGACTCCTTCCTGGACTGAAAAACTGTTTTTT
CDR3: CASNPGTPSWTEKLFF

J: TRBJ1-1
D: TRBD1
size: -
V: TRBV27
DNA: TGTGCCAGCAGTTCCCCCCCCGGACAGGGACGTCTCGCTGAAGCTTTCTTT
CDR3: CASSSPPGQGRLAEAFF

J: TRBJ2-5
D: TRBD2
size: -
V: TRBV24-1
DNA: TGTGCCACCAGTGAGTTAGCGGGGGGCAACCAAGAGACCCAGTACTTC
CDR3: CATSELAGGNQETQYF

J: TRBJ1-5
D: -
size: -
V: TRBV5-1
DNA: TGCGCCAGCAGCTTGGATCTTTATCAGCCCCAGCATTTT
CDR3: CASSLDLYQPQHF

J: TRBJ2-2
D: -
size: -
V: TRBV21-1
DNA: TGTGCCAGCAGCAAAGTCCAAGGGCGCACCGGGGAGCTGTTTTTT
CDR3: CASSKVQGRTGELFF

J: TRBJ2-3
D: TRBD2
size: -
V: TRBV7-2
DNA: TGTGCCAGCAGCTCCCGACCCGGGGGGGGGAGCACAGATACGCAGTATTTT
CDR3: CASSSRPGGGSTDTQYF

J: TRBJ2-3
D: -
size: -
V: TRBV5-1
DNA: TGCGCCAGCAGCCCTGGACTACCCACAGATACGCAGTATTTT
CDR3: CASSPGLPTDTQYF

J: TRBJ2-3
D: -
size: -
V: TRBV12-3/TRBV12-4
DNA: TGTGCCAGCAGTAGAAGCACAGATACGCAGTATTTT
CDR3: CASSRSTDTQYF

J: TRBJ1-1
D: TRBD1
size: once
V: TRBV30
DNA: TGTGCCTGGAGATGGGACAGGGGATACACTGAAGCTTTCTTT
CDR3: CAWRWDRGYTEAFF

J: TRBJ2-2
D: -
size: -
V: TRBV7-2
DNA: TGTGCCAGCAGTCGAGGACCGCGTCGTATGGGGGAGCTGTTTTTT
CDR3: CASSRGPRRMGELFF